This is a list of T cell receptor beta chains from one sample in a study of CD8+ T cells in alopecia areata. Using immunoSEQ multiplex PCR, the repertoire was profiled, and TCRdb retains in-frame clones only, with some absent. The table includes more than 150,000 clones, 40% to 65% detected once. The source was CD8+ T cells sorted from blood, collected at week 0. These receptors were obtained from a human donor with alopecia areata. Each CDR3 is given with its conserved first and last residue. D genes are given only for firm matches. The size of a clone is reported for some rows only, either as once, few or many, or as a class for expanded clones.

>TRBJ2-1|TRBV4-1|.|TRBD2
TGCGCCAGCAGACAAGAAGCGGGGGGTGATTACAATGAGCAGTTCTTC
CASRQEAGGDYNEQFF
>TRBJ1-1|TRBV30|.|.
TGTGCCTGGGGCGAGGGAAGGACTGAAGCTTTCTTT
CAWGEGRTEAFF
>TRBJ1-1|TRBV20-1|.|.
TGCAGTGCTGACCTACCGGCTGAAGCTTTCTTT
CSADLPAEAFF
>TRBJ1-1|TRBV30|.|TRBD1
TGTGCCTGGAGTACCGACAGGGGGCGAGAGGCTTTCTTT
CAWSTDRGREAFF
>TRBJ2-7|TRBV6-1|.|TRBD1
TGTGCCAGCAGTGACCCACGTCCCGGGACAGGGACCTACGAGCAGTACTTC
CASSDPRPGTGTYEQYF
>TRBJ1-5|TRBV6-5|.|TRBD1
TGTGCCAGCAACACAACAGGGGGCTGCAATCAGCCCCAGCATTTT
CASNTTGGCNQPQHF
>TRBJ2-7|TRBV5-6|once|.
TGTGCCAGCAGCTCTTGGACCCAGGGGGGAGCCTACGAGCAGTACTTC
CASSSWTQGGAYEQYF
>TRBJ2-1|TRBV7-6|.|TRBD2
TGTGCCAGCAGCTTAGGGACTAGCCCCTTCGACAATGAGCAGTTCTTC
CASSLGTSPFDNEQFF
>TRBJ2-7|TRBV7-6|.|.
TGTGCCAGCAGCTTACTGAGCGGAACCCTCTACGAGCAGTACTTC
CASSLLSGTLYEQYF
>TRBJ2-5|TRBV30|.|.
TGTGCCTGGACCATGACCGGGGGAGAAAGAGAGACCCAGTACTTC
CAWTMTGGERETQYF
>TRBJ2-7|TRBV27|.|.
TGTGCCAGCAGTTTATCTAGTACAGGGCCCTACTGGTACTTC
CASSLSSTGPYWYF
>TRBJ1-1|TRBV30|.|.
TGTGCCTGGAAGATGAACACTGAAGCTTTCTTT
CAWKMNTEAFF
>TRBJ2-7|TRBV25-1|.|.
TGTGCCAGCAGTGGGTCAGGACTTACCTACGAGCAGTACTTC
CASSGSGLTYEQYF
>TRBJ1-2|TRBV12-5|.|.
TGTGCTAGTGAGGGCACCGCTAACTATGGCTACACCTTC
CASEGTANYGYTF
>TRBJ1-1|TRBV7-9|.|.
TGTGCCAGCAGCTCCGGAACGGTCAGGAAGAACACTGAAGCTTTCTTT
CASSSGTVRKNTEAFF
>TRBJ2-4|TRBV15|.|.
TGTGCCACCAACGCACCCGGAAACATTCAGTACTTC
CATNAPGNIQYF
>TRBJ1-1|TRBV27|.|.
TGTGCCAGCAGTCCCCGGGGGGGGGCTGGTACTGAAGCTTTCTTT
CASSPRGGAGTEAFF
>TRBJ2-7|TRBV29-1|few|.
TGCAGCGCCATCGGGACTGCAGTCTACGAGCAGTACTTC
CSAIGTAVYEQYF
>TRBJ2-7|TRBV12-5|.|.
TGTGCTAGTGGTGAAGTGGGTGAGCAGTACTTC
CASGEVGEQYF
>TRBJ2-4|TRBV5-6|.|.
TGTGCCAGCAGCTTGCAGGCCAAAAACATTCAGTACTTC
CASSLQAKNIQYF
>TRBJ2-3|TRBV30|.|.
TGTGCCTGGAGCAACACAGGCTCCGTCACAGATACGCAGTATTTT
CAWSNTGSVTDTQYF
>TRBJ1-1|TRBV29-1|.|.
TGCAGCGTTGACAGGGAGAAAGCTTTCTTT
CSVDREKAFF
>TRBJ2-1|TRBV14|few|.
TGTGCCAGCAGTCCCGACCATCTCTCCTACAATGAGCAGTTCTTC
CASSPDHLSYNEQFF
>TRBJ1-2|TRBV9|.|.
TGTGCCAGCAGCGTAGATTTGGGGGAGGACTATGGCTACACCTTC
CASSVDLGEDYGYTF
>TRBJ1-1|TRBV7-8|few|.
TGTGCCAGCCGTAGGGGGACGGGGAGGGAAGCTTTCTTT
CASRRGTGREAFF
>TRBJ2-1|TRBV4-3|.|.
TGCGCCAGCAGCCAAGAAGTCAGGGATGAGCAGTTCTTC
CASSQEVRDEQFF
>TRBJ2-7|TRBV9|.|.
TGTGCCAGCAGCGTAGCGGACAGACCAAGCTACGAGCAGTACTTC
CASSVADRPSYEQYF